These 10 T cell receptor beta chains came from one sample sequenced in a study of Graves' ophthalmopathy and Graves' hyperthyroidism. Investigators amplified TCR beta CDR3 regions from RNA transcripts. The library came from an HTBI-primed first-round RT-PCR and a second-round multiplex PCR. Each CDR3 protein gets one entry after TCRdb re-called the multiplex PCR reads with MiXCR. The sample includes about 590,000 distinct CDR3 sequences, roughly 39% of them seen just once. The sample comprised peripheral blood or thyroid tissue (not recorded which). The source of these receptors is an adult man with Graves' hyperthyroidism.

The chain joins TRBV5-6 to TRBJ2-7; 11 bases are shared with TRBD2. The V and J ends lost 1 base and 3 bases, in that order; junction bases with no gene match: 6. The CDR3 contains 16 residues. Germline loops: CDR1 SGHDT, CDR2 YYEEEE. CDR3 residues: CASSLKLAGAYYEQYF. CDR3 in DNA: TGTGCCAGCAGCTTGAAACTAGCGGGGGCCTACTACGAGCAGTACTTC.

Ten or more counts support this clonotype. J is TRBJ1-1 and V is TRBV7-9; 7 bases line up with TRBD1. The V segment lost 4 bases and the J segment 10 bases; nucleotides outside the gene matches: 9. This CDR3 has 13 amino acids. Germline values: CDR1 SEHNR, CDR2 FQNEAQ (reference sequence). The DNA of the CDR3 is TGTGCCAGCAGCTATGACAGGGAAGAAGTAGCTTTCTTT. This translates into CASSYDREEVAFF.

The V call is TRBV14, the J call TRBJ1-4, with D possibly matching TRBD1 (6 bases). The CDR3 loop spans 16 amino acids. CDR1 and CDR2 from the germline V gene are SGHDN and FVKESK. Trimming cost V 3 bases and J 5 bases, with 16 bases left between them. In DNA form, the CDR3 reads TGTGCCAGCAGCCACGAGGGGGGGAGGGCCAATGAAAAACTGTTTTTT. Translation: CASSHEGGRANEKLFF.

The rearrangement joins TRBV5-1 to TRBJ1-1, with 9 bases identical to TRBD1. The germline V gene has CDR1 SGHRS and CDR2 YFSETQ. The CDR3 has 16 amino acids. Trimming cost V 4 bases and J 3 bases; bases outside gene matches: 10. Written as DNA, the CDR3 is TGCGCCAGCAGCGACGGGACAGGGCTTGGCTACACTGAAGCTTTCTTT. Its translation: CASSDGTGLGYTEAFF.

Ten or more counts support this clonotype. This rearrangement joins TRBV15 to TRBJ1-4; D is uncertain. Between the trimmed V and J ends, which lost 5 bases and 6 bases, there was a span of 4 bases. The CDR3 consists of 11 residues. The V gene's germline CDR1 is LNHNV and CDR2 YYDKDF (reference sequence). The CDR3 loop reads CATSVYEKLFF. CDR3 nucleotide sequence: TGTGCCACCAGCGTTTATGAAAAACTGTTTTTT.

The chain recombines TRBV12-3 or TRBV12-4 with TRBJ1-1, with D tentatively TRBD1 (5 bases). The ends were cut back, 5 bases at V and 10 bases at J, with 17 bases in the middle. This CDR3 region has 13 residues. CDR3 in amino acids: CASSRKRGPSAFF. The CDR3, as DNA: TGTGCCAGCAGTCGTAAAAGGGGCCCATCAGCTTTCTTT.

This clonotype was counted at least ten times. The V and J genes are TRBV7-2 and TRBJ1-2; D is possibly TRBD1 (5 bases). This CDR3 has 12 residues. CDR1 and CDR2 (germline): SGHTA, FQGNSA. V lost 3 bases, J lost 8 bases, and 10 bases lay in between. The CDR3 bases are TGTGCCAGCAGCTTCTACGACAGAGGCTACACCTTC. Residues: CASSFYDRGYTF.

The gene calls are TRBV18 and TRBJ2-1; D unresolved. The CDR3 length is 13 residues. V was shortened by 0 bases and J by 7 bases, with 7 bases between the two germline ends. Germline V gives CDR1 KGHSH, CDR2 LQKENI. For the CDR3, the DNA is TGTGCCAGCTCACCACCGGCCCAAAATGAGCAGTTCTTC. This codes for CASSPPAQNEQFF.

V is TRBV7-9 and J is TRBJ1-2, with 12 positions matching TRBD1. The junction had 9 bases not matched to a gene; V was cut back by 11 bases and J by 5 bases. The CDR3 extends over 14 amino acids. Germline lookup yields CDR1 SEHNR and CDR2 FQNEAQ (reference sequence). CDR3 protein: CASTGTGGQYGYTF. In DNA form, the CDR3 reads TGTGCCTCGACCGGGACAGGGGGCCAGTATGGCTACACCTTC.

The sample holds a few counts of this clonotype. The chain carries TRBV28 and TRBJ2-7, with D unresolved. The V end lost 5 bases, the J end lost 4 bases, and 9 bases lay between the germline ends. The length of the CDR3 is 12 residues. Germline V lookup: CDR1 MDHEN, CDR2 SYDVKM. CDR3 DNA: TGTGCCAGCAGTCGATGGGGTTACGAGCAGTACTTC. Translation: CASSRWGYEQYF.